Described below is a single TCR beta chain sequence and its context. The sample belongs to a study of human T cells and chemical hapten exposure. Regarding time point: patch test 3, about 24 weeks after DPC sensitization. Specified treatment: therapeutic diphenylcyclopropenone sensitization with weekly scalp DPC. The donor pool consisted of alopecia patients aged 18 to 70 years, considered suitable for DPC. Each CDR3 protein is one row after TCRdb ran MiXCR on the RACE reads. The sample lists about 160,000 distinct CDR3 sequences; 25% to 35% were seen once. The material sequenced was whole blood, taken in connection with sensitization to the hapten diphenylcyclopropenone (DPC). This TCR was sampled from a woman aged 18-29 years with alopecia areata. Some clones in this sample may be carry-over from other donors' samples.

CDR3 region: CASSYRGGQPQHF. Here the CDR3 DNA reads TGTGCCAGCAGTTACAGGGGGGGACAGCCCCAGCATTTT. The chain recombines TRBV12-3 or TRBV12-4 with TRBJ1-5, with TRBD1 matching 8 bases. V lost 4 bases and J lost 7; bases outside the gene matches: 3. The CDR3 length is 13 residues.